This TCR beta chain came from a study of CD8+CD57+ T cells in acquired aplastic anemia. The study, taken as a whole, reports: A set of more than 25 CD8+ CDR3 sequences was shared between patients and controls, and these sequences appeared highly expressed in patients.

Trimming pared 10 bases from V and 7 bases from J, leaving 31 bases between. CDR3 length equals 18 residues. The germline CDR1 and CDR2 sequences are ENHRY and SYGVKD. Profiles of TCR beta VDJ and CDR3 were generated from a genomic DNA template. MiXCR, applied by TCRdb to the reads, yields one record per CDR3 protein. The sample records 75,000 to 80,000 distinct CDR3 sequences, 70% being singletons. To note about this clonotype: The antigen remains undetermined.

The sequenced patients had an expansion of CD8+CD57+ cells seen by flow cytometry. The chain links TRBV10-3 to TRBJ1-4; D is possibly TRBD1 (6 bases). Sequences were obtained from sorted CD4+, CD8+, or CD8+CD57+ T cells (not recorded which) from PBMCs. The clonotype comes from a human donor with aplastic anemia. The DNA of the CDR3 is TGTGCCAGCAGCCAACGAACGGGGGCAATCCGGTTGGGTGAAAAACTGTTTTTT. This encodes CASSQRTGAIRLGEKLFF.